What follows is one T cell receptor (beta chain) and its context. The CDR3 spans 17 residues. J was trimmed by 7 bases and V by 4 bases; bases with no gene match: 11. Germline CDR1 is SEHNR and CDR2 is FQNEAQ (reference sequence). Per the original methods: Reference gene primers were amplified, and this amplification served to estimate nucleated cell counts. Repertoires were generated with immunoSEQ multiplex PCR, while TCRdb's copy carries only in-frame clones and drops some. Clonal size and the V and J genes are those of that table, whereas D and trimming came from the DNA. Of roughly 110,000 clones listed, roughly 91% were seen once; the top ten hold approximately 19%. This entry is derived from a study of blood T cell repertoires in COVID-19. The overall study: Samples taken during acute and convalescent COVID-19 were collected in the United States, Italy and Spain. T cells, B-cell-depleted T cells, or PBMCs supplied cDNA or gDNA.

V usage is TRBV7-9 and J usage is TRBJ2-1, with 12 bases fitting TRBD2. The source is a human donor with acute or convalescent COVID-19. The donor label of this sample is uncertain. The sample consisted of peripheral blood. The CDR3, as DNA: TGTGCCAGCAGCTCCCTAGTGACTAGCGGGAGTTGGAATGAGCAGTTCTTC. Translated, it gives CASSSLVTSGSWNEQFF. Using reference TRBV7-9 and TRBJ2-1 for the parts outside the CDR3, the full variable domain is DTGVSQNPRHKITKRGQNVTFRCDPISEHNRLYWYRQTLGQGPEFLTYFQNEAQLEKSRLLSDRFSAERPKGSFSTLEIQRTEQGDSAMYLCASSSLVTSGSWNEQFFGPGTRLTVL.